Listed below are T cell receptor beta chains from one sample, sequenced in a study of radiation and T cells in renal cell carcinoma. Produced via immunoSEQ multiplex PCR; TCRdb's table is partial and in-frame only. The data contain around 100,000 clones, 70% to 85% of them singletons. Source: blood, taken from a patient whose treatment included radiotherapy and nephrectomy. All receptors come from a man aged 55 to 70 with renal cell carcinoma. Each CDR3 is given with its conserved first and last residue. Each record gives: V gene, J gene, clone size, D gene, CDR3 protein, CDR3 DNA. D genes are given only for firm matches. Where a row states a size, it is once, few, many or the class of an expanded clone; other rows omit it.

TRBV28	TRBJ2-3	-	-	CASSLNYRVHTDTQYF	TGTGCCAGCAGTTTAAACTACCGGGTTCACACAGATACGCAGTATTTT
TRBV9	TRBJ1-1	few	-	CASSINPRDFNTEAFF	TGTGCCAGCAGTATAAATCCCCGGGACTTTAACACTGAAGCTTTCTTT
TRBV6-5	TRBJ2-2	once	-	CASGAENTGELFF	TGTGCCAGCGGGGCGGAGAACACCGGGGAGCTGTTTTTT
TRBV7-9	TRBJ2-5	-	TRBD2	CASSTRGRGLQETQYF	TGTGCCAGCAGCACCCGCGGGAGGGGACTTCAAGAGACCCAGTACTTC
TRBV13	TRBJ2-7	-	-	CASSLGGLTYEQYF	TGTGCCAGCAGCTTGGGTGGCTTGACCTACGAGCAGTACTTC
TRBV7-6	TRBJ1-5	-	-	CASSPRPGNQPQHF	TGTGCCAGCAGCCCTAGACCTGGCAATCAGCCCCAGCATTTT
TRBV15	TRBJ2-7	-	-	CATSGWDSYEQYF	TGTGCCACCAGCGGGTGGGATTCCTACGAGCAGTACTTC
TRBV5-6	TRBJ2-3	-	-	CASSRQGPLGLSDTQYF	TGTGCCAGCAGCAGGCAGGGGCCATTGGGACTATCTGATACGCAGTATTTT
TRBV19	TRBJ2-3	-	-	CASLTDTQYF	TGTGCCAGCCTCACAGATACGCAGTATTTT
TRBV18	TRBJ2-7	-	-	CASSPSGSRAYEQYF	TGTGCCAGCTCACCATCCGGGAGTAGGGCCTACGAGCAGTACTTC
TRBV5-1	TRBJ1-1	-	-	CASSLVTAGTEAFF	TGCGCCAGCAGCTTGGTCACAGCGGGCACTGAAGCTTTCTTT
TRBV15	TRBJ2-1	-	-	CATSRDGGGNTYNEQFF	TGTGCCACCAGCAGAGATGGCGGAGGGAACACCTACAATGAGCAGTTCTTC
TRBV29-1	TRBJ2-4	-	-	CSVKGDQAKNIQYF	TGCAGCGTCAAGGGGGATCAGGCCAAAAACATTCAGTACTTC
TRBV10-3	TRBJ2-3	once	-	CAISPRGGSDTQYF	TGTGCCATCAGTCCCCGGGGCGGCTCGGATACGCAGTATTTT
TRBV15	TRBJ2-1	-	TRBD2	CATSSLREGLDEQFF	TGTGCCACCAGCAGTCTGCGGGAGGGCTTGGATGAGCAGTTCTTC
TRBV6-6	TRBJ1-5	few	TRBD1	CASSQPPGQASQPQHF	TGTGCCAGCAGTCAACCTCCGGGACAGGCAAGTCAGCCCCAGCATTTT
TRBV7-9	TRBJ2-6	-	-	CASSLDSYSGANVLTF	TGTGCCAGCAGCCTAGACAGTTACTCTGGGGCCAACGTCCTGACTTTC
TRBV5-1	TRBJ2-7	few	-	CASSSVTGYEQYF	TGCGCCAGCAGCTCAGTGACAGGCTACGAGCAGTACTTC
TRBV29-1	TRBJ1-2	once	-	CSVEAGGTHYGYTF	TGCAGCGTTGAAGCGGGCGGGACCCACTATGGCTACACCTTC
TRBV7-7	TRBJ2-5	-	TRBD2	CASSLGVGREYQETQYF	TGTGCCAGCAGCTTAGGGGTGGGGCGGGAGTACCAAGAGACCCAGTACTTC
TRBV7-6	TRBJ2-1	once	-	CASSSNALNSGQNSYNEQFF	TGTGCCAGCAGCTCAAATGCCCTTAACAGCGGTCAAAACTCCTACAATGAGCAGTTCTTC
TRBV9	TRBJ1-1	-	-	CASSPPLAYYEAFF	TGTGCCAGCAGTCCTCCCCTCGCTTACTATGAAGCTTTCTTT
TRBV5-1	TRBJ2-5	-	-	CASSRIRDRGKETQYF	TGCGCCAGCAGCCGAATAAGGGACCGGGGGAAAGAGACCCAGTACTTC
TRBV2	TRBJ1-6	-	-	CASSSEGVGNSPLHF	TGTGCCAGCAGCTCCGAAGGGGTTGGGAATTCACCCCTCCACTTT
TRBV11-1	TRBJ2-1	few	TRBD1	CASSARDRVTPYNEQFF	TGTGCCAGCAGCGCCCGGGACAGGGTTACCCCCTACAATGAGCAGTTCTTC
TRBV29-1	TRBJ1-2	-	-	CSGVAGPNYGYTF	TGCAGCGGAGTAGCGGGACCTAACTATGGCTACACCTTC
TRBV7-2	TRBJ2-7	-	-	CASSAISYEQYF	TGTGCCAGCAGCGCGATCTCCTACGAGCAGTACTTC
TRBV19	TRBJ2-2	-	-	CASTATGPDTGELFF	TGTGCCAGTACCGCGACGGGGCCGGACACCGGGGAGCTGTTTTTT
TRBV7-8	TRBJ1-2	-	-	CASGIQPLLADYGYTF	TGTGCCAGCGGGATACAACCCCTACTTGCCGACTATGGCTACACCTTC
TRBV10-1	TRBJ2-1	-	TRBD2	CASSESSGRASHSYNEQFF	TGCGCCAGCAGTGAGTCTAGCGGGAGGGCCTCACACTCCTACAATGAGCAGTTCTTC
TRBV10-3	TRBJ2-5	-	TRBD1	CAISEWDRLEETQYF	TGTGCCATCAGTGAGTGGGACAGATTGGAAGAGACCCAGTACTTC
TRBV10-1	TRBJ2-7	-	-	CASRESKAGLSYEQYF	TGCGCCAGCAGAGAATCTAAGGCGGGACTCTCCTACGAGCAGTACTTC
TRBV5-6	TRBJ1-4	-	TRBD1	CASSFGTGNEKLFF	TGTGCCAGCAGCTTCGGGACAGGGAATGAAAAACTGTTTTTT
TRBV28	TRBJ1-5	-	TRBD1	CASSPGGQGQYQPQHF	TGTGCCAGCAGTCCGGGGGGACAGGGGCAATATCAGCCCCAGCATTTT
TRBV7-8	TRBJ2-7	-	TRBD2	CASSLVVRIAGGYYEQYF	TGTGCCAGCAGCTTAGTAGTCAGAATAGCGGGAGGGTACTACGAGCAGTACTTC
TRBV7-6	TRBJ2-7	-	TRBD2	CASSLAPGLAGPYEQYF	TGTGCCAGCAGCCTCGCCCCTGGACTAGCGGGACCCTACGAGCAGTACTTC
TRBV27	TRBJ1-5	-	-	CASSLRAFGDQPQHF	TGTGCCAGCAGTCTTCGGGCTTTTGGGGATCAGCCCCAGCATTTT
TRBV11-2	TRBJ2-6	-	-	CASSLGPTGSSGANVLTF	TGTGCCAGCAGCTTAGGACCGACAGGCAGCTCTGGGGCCAACGTCCTGACTTTC
TRBV5-1	TRBJ2-2	-	-	CASSLYGGPGELFF	TGCGCCAGCAGCTTGTACGGGGGGCCCGGGGAGCTGTTTTTT
TRBV10-3	TRBJ2-7	-	-	CATRPGPRNYEQYF	TGTGCCACGCGACCGGGACCTCGGAACTACGAGCAGTACTTC
TRBV6-1	TRBJ2-5	-	-	CASSEGPASRRETQYF	TGTGCCAGCAGTGAAGGTCCGGCTAGCCGGCGGGAGACCCAGTACTTC
TRBV6-5	TRBJ2-3	-	TRBD2	CASSSLAQSTDTQYF	TGTGCCAGCAGCTCACTAGCGCAAAGCACAGATACGCAGTATTTT
TRBV6-1	TRBJ1-4	-	-	CASSERSWANEKLFF	TGTGCCAGCAGTGAACGGAGTTGGGCTAATGAAAAACTGTTTTTT
TRBV13	TRBJ2-7	-	-	CASSFSPDHLTYEQYF	TGTGCCAGCAGCTTTTCCCCAGACCATTTAACCTACGAGCAGTACTTC
TRBV9	TRBJ2-7	once	TRBD2	CASSSLAGGPEEQYF	TGTGCCAGCAGCTCCTTAGCGGGAGGGCCTGAAGAGCAGTACTTC
TRBV4-2	TRBJ2-7	-	TRBD2	CASSQLPMTSGRRYEQYF	TGTGCCAGCAGCCAGCTCCCAATGACTAGCGGGAGAAGGTACGAGCAGTACTTC
TRBV6-1	TRBJ2-5	-	TRBD1	CASSQSQGGETQYF	TGTGCCAGCAGTCAATCACAGGGGGGAGAGACCCAGTACTTC
TRBV4-1	TRBJ2-5	-	TRBD2	CASSQEAGGPRETQYF	TGCGCCAGCAGCCAAGAAGCGGGAGGGCCAAGAGAGACCCAGTACTTC
TRBV18	TRBJ1-5	-	TRBD1	CASSPRQGGSGDQPQHF	TGTGCCAGCTCACCCCGACAGGGGGGAAGTGGGGATCAGCCCCAGCATTTT